This is a list of T cell receptor beta chains from one sample in a study of T cells after posttransplantation cyclophosphamide. Produced via immunoSEQ multiplex PCR; TCRdb's table is partial and in-frame only. The data contain 9,800 or so clones, 70% to 90% of them singletons. Sample: PBMCs, taken approximately 430 days after allogeneic stem cell transplant with calcineurin inhibitor and methotrexate. The receptors shown here come from a male patient between 45 and 59 years old who received an allogeneic stem cell transplant from an unrelated donor, was CMV-positive, and had chronic GVHD only. A share of the T cells may be of graft donor origin. Both conserved end residues are part of each CDR3. A D gene is named only where the DNA matches it firmly.

d_gene,j_gene,len,v_gene,CDR3aa,CDR3nt
TRBD1,TRBJ1-5,15,TRBV5-6,CASSLWGGQGQPQHF,TGTGCCAGCAGCTTGTGGGGAGGACAGGGTCAGCCCCAGCATTTT
NA,TRBJ2-2,16,TRBV6-5,CASSLRRGGGSGELFF,TGTGCCAGCAGTTTACGGCGGGGTGGAGGGTCAGGGGAGCTGTTTTTT
NA,TRBJ1-2,17,TRBV13,CASSLGQGPGGHYGYTF,TGTGCCAGCAGCTTAGGACAGGGACCAGGTGGACACTATGGCTACACCTTC
TRBD1,TRBJ1-1,11,TRBV11-2,CASSYGTGAFF,TGTGCCAGCAGCTATGGGACAGGAGCTTTCTTT
NA,TRBJ1-1,13,TRBV28,CASSFGQIIEAFF,TGTGCCAGCAGTTTTGGGCAGATAATAGAAGCTTTCTTT
TRBD2,TRBJ2-3,17,TRBV4-1,CASSQDFLAGRADTQYF,TGCGCCAGCAGCCAAGATTTTCTAGCGGGGAGGGCAGATACGCAGTATTTT
NA,TRBJ2-1,15,TRBV9,CASSGTSIVYNEQFF,TGTGCCAGCAGCGGTACTAGCATCGTGTACAATGAGCAGTTCTTC
NA,TRBJ1-1,13,TRBV7-9,CASSEGLGREAFF,TGTGCCAGCAGCGAAGGTCTGGGCAGGGAAGCTTTCTTT
NA,TRBJ2-2,14,TRBV7-2,CASSSTAPPGELFF,TGTGCCAGCAGTTCCACTGCCCCTCCCGGGGAGCTGTTTTTT
TRBD2,TRBJ2-5,15,TRBV9,CASSLGLADQETQYF,TGTGCCAGCTCTCTTGGACTAGCGGATCAAGAGACCCAGTACTTC
TRBD1,TRBJ2-7,14,TRBV6-5,CASSFGQDAYEQYF,TGTGCCAGCAGCTTCGGACAGGATGCCTACGAGCAGTACTTC
TRBD1,TRBJ2-5,15,TRBV28,CASSPGTGTFGTQYF,TGTGCCAGCAGCCCCGGGACAGGGACGTTCGGGACCCAGTACTTC
NA,TRBJ2-3,13,TRBV9,CASSPSWQGGQYF,TGTGCCAGCAGCCCCAGCTGGCAGGGTGGGCAGTATTTT
TRBD1,TRBJ1-1,14,TRBV5-6,CASSWGQQNTEAFF,TGTGCCAGCAGCTGGGGACAGCAGAACACTGAAGCTTTCTTT
TRBD1,TRBJ2-7,17,TRBV28,CASSSIPGQTGYNEQYF,TGTGCCAGCAGTTCAATACCGGGACAGACGGGCTATAACGAGCAGTACTTC
TRBD1,TRBJ1-1,15,TRBV4-1,CASSAPGTGNTEAFF,TGCGCCAGCAGCGCACCCGGGACAGGGAACACTGAAGCTTTCTTT
NA,TRBJ2-7,15,TRBV13,CASSSATGSSYEQYF,TGTGCCAGCAGCTCTGCGACAGGAAGCTCCTACGAGCAGTACTTC
TRBD2,TRBJ2-3,17,TRBV5-6,CASSPEGLAGGTDTQYF,TGTGCCAGCAGCCCGGAGGGACTAGCGGGGGGCACAGATACGCAGTATTTT
TRBD2,TRBJ2-7,16,TRBV7-2,CASSPPGGGRVGEQYF,TGTGCCAGCAGCCCCCCCGGTGGGGGGAGGGTCGGGGAGCAGTACTTC
TRBD1,TRBJ1-4,17,TRBV4-1,CASSQLLGTGGDEKLFF,TGCGCCAGCAGCCAACTCTTGGGGACAGGGGGCGACGAAAAACTGTTTTTT
TRBD1,TRBJ2-3,17,TRBV11-3,CASSLDLDRVTTDTQYF,TGTGCCAGCAGCTTAGATCTGGACAGGGTGACGACAGATACGCAGTATTTT
TRBD1,TRBJ2-1,16,TRBV6-4,CASSYSSRDRAHEQFF,TGTGCCAGCAGTTACTCGTCTCGGGACAGGGCGCATGAGCAGTTCTTC
NA,TRBJ2-2,16,TRBV30,CAWSRFTGICTGELFF,TGTGCCTGGAGCCGATTTACAGGTATCTGCACCGGGGAGCTGTTTTTT
TRBD1,TRBJ2-5,12,TRBV28,CASSSTQGAQYF,TGTGCCAGCAGTTCTACACAGGGGGCCCAGTACTTC
NA,TRBJ1-4,13,TRBV6-5,CASRRPGDEKLFF,TGTGCCAGCAGGAGGCCCGGGGATGAAAAACTGTTTTTT
TRBD1,TRBJ2-5,17,TRBV29-1,CSVEDPGTGGFAKTQYF,TGCAGCGTTGAAGACCCCGGGACAGGGGGGTTCGCGAAGACCCAGTACTTC
TRBD2,TRBJ2-7,16,TRBV9,CASSATITSATYEQYF,TGTGCCAGCAGCGCGACTATAACTAGCGCAACCTACGAGCAGTACTTC